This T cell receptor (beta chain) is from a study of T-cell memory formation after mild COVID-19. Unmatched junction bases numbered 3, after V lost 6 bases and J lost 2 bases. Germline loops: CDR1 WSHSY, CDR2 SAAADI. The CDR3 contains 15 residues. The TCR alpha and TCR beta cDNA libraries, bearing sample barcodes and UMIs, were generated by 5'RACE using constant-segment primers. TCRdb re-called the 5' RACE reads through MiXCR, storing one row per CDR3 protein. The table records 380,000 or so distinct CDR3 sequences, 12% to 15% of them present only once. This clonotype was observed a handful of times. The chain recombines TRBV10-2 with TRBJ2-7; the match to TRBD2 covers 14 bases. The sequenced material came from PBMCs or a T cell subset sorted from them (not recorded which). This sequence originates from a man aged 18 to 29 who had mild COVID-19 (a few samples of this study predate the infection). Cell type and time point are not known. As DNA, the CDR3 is TGCGCCAGCAGGGCGACTAGCGGGGGGGCCTACGAGCAGTACTTC. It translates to CASRATSGGAYEQYF.